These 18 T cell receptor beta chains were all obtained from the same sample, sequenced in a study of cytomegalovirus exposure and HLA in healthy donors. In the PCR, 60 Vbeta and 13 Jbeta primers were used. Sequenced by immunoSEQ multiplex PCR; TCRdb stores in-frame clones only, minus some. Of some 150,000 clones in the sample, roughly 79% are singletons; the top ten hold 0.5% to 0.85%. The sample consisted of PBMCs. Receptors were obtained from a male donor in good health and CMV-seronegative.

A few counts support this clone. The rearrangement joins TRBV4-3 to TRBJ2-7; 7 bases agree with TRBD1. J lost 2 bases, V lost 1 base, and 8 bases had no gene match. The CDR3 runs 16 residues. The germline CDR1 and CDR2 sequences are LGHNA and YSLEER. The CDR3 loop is CASSQASGTVPYEQYF. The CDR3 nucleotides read TGCGCCAGCAGCCAAGCGTCCGGGACAGTCCCCTACGAGCAGTACTTC.

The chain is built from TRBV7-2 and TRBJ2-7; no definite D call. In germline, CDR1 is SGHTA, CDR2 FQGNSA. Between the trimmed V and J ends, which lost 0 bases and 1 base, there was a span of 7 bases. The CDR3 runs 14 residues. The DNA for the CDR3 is TGTGCCAGCAGCTTAGCTCCCGGTTCCTACGAGCAGTACTTC. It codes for CASSLAPGSYEQYF.

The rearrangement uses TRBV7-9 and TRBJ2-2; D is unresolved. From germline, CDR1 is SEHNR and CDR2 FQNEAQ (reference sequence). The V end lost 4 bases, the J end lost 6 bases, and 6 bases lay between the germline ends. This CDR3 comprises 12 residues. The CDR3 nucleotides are TGTGCCAGCAGCTGGGCGCCCGGGGAGCTGTTTTTT. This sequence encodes CASSWAPGELFF.

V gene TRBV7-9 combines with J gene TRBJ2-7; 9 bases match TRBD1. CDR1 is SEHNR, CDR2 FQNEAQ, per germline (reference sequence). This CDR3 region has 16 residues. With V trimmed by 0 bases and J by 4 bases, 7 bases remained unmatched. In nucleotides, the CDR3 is TGTGCCAGCAGCTTAGCCCCGGGACAGGGTTTGTACGAGCAGTACTTC. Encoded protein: CASSLAPGQGLYEQYF.

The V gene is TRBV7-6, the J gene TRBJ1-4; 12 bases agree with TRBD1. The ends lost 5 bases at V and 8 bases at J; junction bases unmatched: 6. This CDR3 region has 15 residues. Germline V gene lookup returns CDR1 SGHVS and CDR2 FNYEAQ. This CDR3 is CASSTGTGGREKLFF. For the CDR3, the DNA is TGTGCCAGCAGCACCGGGACAGGGGGCCGCGAAAAACTGTTTTTT.

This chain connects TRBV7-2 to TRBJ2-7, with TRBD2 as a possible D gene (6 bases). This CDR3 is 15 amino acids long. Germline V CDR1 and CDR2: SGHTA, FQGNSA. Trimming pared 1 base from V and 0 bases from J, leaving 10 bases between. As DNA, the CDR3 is TGTGCCAGCAGCTTAGTAGGCGGGGACTCCTACGAGCAGTACTTC. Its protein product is CASSLVGGDSYEQYF.

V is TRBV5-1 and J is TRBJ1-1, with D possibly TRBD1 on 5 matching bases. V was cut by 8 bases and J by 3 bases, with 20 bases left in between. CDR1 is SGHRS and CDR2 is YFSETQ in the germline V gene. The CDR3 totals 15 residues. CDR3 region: CASWRGIGAYTEAFF. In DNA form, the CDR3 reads TGCGCCAGTTGGCGGGGTATCGGGGCGTACACTGAAGCTTTCTTT.

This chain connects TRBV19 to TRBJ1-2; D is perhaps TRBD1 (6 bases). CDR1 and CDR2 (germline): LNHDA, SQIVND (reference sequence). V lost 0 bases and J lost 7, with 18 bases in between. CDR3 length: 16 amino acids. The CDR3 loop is CASSIDWLGGAPGYTF. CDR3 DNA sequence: TGTGCCAGTAGTATAGATTGGCTCGGGGGGGCGCCTGGCTACACCTTC.

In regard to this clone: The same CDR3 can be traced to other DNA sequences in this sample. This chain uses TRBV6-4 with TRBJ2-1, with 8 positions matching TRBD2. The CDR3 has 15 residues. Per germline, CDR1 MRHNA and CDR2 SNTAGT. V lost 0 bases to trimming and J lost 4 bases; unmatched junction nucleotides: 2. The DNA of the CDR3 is TGTGCCAGCAGTGACTCTAGCGGGGCTTACAATGAGCAGTTCTTC. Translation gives CASSDSSGAYNEQFF.

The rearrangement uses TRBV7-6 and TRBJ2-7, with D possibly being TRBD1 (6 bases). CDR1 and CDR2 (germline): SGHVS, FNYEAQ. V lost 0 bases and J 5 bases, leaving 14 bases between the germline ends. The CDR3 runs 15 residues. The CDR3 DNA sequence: TGTGCCAGCAGCTTAGCGAGCAGGGGTATGGACGAGCAGTACTTC. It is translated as CASSLASRGMDEQYF.

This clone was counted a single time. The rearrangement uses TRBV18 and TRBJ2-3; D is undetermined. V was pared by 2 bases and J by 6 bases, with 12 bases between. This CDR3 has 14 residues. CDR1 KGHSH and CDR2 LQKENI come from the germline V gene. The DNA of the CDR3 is TGTGCCAGCTCACCAGGAGCCACCCGGGATACGCAGTATTTT. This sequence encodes CASSPGATRDTQYF.

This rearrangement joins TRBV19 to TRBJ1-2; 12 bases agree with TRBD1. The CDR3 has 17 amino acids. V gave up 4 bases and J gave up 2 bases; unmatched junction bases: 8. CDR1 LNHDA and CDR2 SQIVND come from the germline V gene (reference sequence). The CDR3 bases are TGTGCCAGTAGTACCAACCCGGGACAGGGGGCCAACTATGGCTACACCTTC. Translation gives CASSTNPGQGANYGYTF.

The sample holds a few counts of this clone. Written as DNA, the CDR3 is TGTGCCAGCAGCGTGAGAAGTGTGCCTGGAAACACCATATATTTT. This translates into CASSVRSVPGNTIYF. V gene TRBV9 combines with J gene TRBJ1-3; no firm D call. From germline, CDR1 is SGDLS and CDR2 YYNGEE. This CDR3 is built from 15 residues. The V end was cut by 2 bases, the J end by 2 bases, with 11 bases between. The full variable domain, its missing parts supplied by reference TRBV9 and TRBJ1-3, is DSGVTQTPKHLITATGQRVTLRCSPRSGDLSVYWYQQSLDQGLQFLIQYYNGEERAKGNILERFSAQQFPDLHSELNLSSLELGDSALYFCASSVRSVPGNTIYFGEGSWLTVV.

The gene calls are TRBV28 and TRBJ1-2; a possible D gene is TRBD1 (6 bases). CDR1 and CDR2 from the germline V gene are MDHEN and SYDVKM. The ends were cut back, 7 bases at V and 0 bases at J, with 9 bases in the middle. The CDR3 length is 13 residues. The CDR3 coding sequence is TGTGCCAGCACCGGACAGTCTAACTATGGCTACACCTTC. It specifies CASTGQSNYGYTF.

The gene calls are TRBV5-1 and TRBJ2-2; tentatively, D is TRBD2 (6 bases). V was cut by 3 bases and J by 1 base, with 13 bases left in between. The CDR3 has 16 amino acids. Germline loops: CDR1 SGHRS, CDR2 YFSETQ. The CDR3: CASSWRDQGNTGELFF. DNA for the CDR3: TGCGCCAGCAGCTGGAGGGATCAGGGGAACACCGGGGAGCTGTTTTTT.

The CDR3 reads CASSFGATNEKLFF. Here the CDR3 DNA reads TGCGCCAGCAGCTTCGGGGCAACTAATGAAAAACTGTTTTTT. The genes are TRBV5-1 and TRBJ1-4; D gene unclear. CDR1 and CDR2 (germline): SGHRS, YFSETQ. The CDR3 extends over 14 amino acids. V lost 2 bases and J 0 bases, leaving 5 bases between the germline ends.

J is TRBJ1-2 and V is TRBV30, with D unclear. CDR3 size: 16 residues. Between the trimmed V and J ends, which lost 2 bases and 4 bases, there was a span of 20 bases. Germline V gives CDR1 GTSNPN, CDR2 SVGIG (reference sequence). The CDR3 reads CAWSPTRSVVSYGYTF. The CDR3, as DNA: TGTGCCTGGAGTCCAACTAGGTCTGTCGTTAGCTATGGCTACACCTTC.

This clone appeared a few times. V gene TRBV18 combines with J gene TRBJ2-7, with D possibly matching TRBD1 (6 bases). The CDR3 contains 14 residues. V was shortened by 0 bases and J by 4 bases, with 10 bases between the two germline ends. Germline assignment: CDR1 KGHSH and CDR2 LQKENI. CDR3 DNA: TGTGCCAGCTCACCACCGGACAGTTATTACGAGCAGTACTTC. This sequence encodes CASSPPDSYYEQYF.